This TCR beta chain was retrieved from a study of blood T cell repertoires in COVID-19. Background on the study: Spain, Italy and the United States supplied samples that represented acute and convalescent COVID-19. Sources were T cells, B-cell-depleted T cells, or PBMCs; the material itself was cDNA or gDNA.

Under the authors' procedure: How many nucleated cells were present was estimated from reference gene primer amplification. Profiled with immunoSEQ multiplex PCR; TCRdb holds only in-frame clones, not every one. For V, J and clone size, that table is used; D and trimming come from the DNA. The sample records around 140,000 clones, approximately 86% being singletons. The CDR3 spans 17 residues. Trimming took 6 bases from V and 5 from J; bases not matched to a gene: 9. Germline CDR1 reads LGHDT; CDR2 reads YNNKEL (reference sequence). The sequenced sample consisted of peripheral blood. J is TRBJ2-5 and V is TRBV3-1 (or the pseudogene TRBV3-2); 16 bases match TRBD2. This TCR came from a man between 65 and 85 years old with acute or convalescent COVID-19. CDR3 amino acids: CASSRGTSGGERETQYF. Written as DNA, the CDR3 is TGTGCCAGCAGTCGAGGGACTAGCGGGGGGGAACGTGAGACCCAGTACTTC.